The next 27 T cell receptor beta chains were all read from a single sample in a study of cytomegalovirus exposure and HLA in healthy donors. 60 Vbeta and 13 Jbeta primers were used in PCR. Using immunoSEQ multiplex PCR, the repertoire was profiled, and TCRdb retains in-frame clones only, with some absent. The sample table sets out over 100,000 clones. The sample consisted of PBMCs. These receptors came from a middle-aged woman in good health and CMV-seropositive.

The rearrangement joins TRBV5-6 to TRBJ2-7, with 8 bases identical to TRBD2. There are 14 residues in the CDR3. Germline trimming cut 7 bases from V and 0 bases from J; bases unmatched to any gene: 6. CDR1 and CDR2 (germline): SGHDT, YYEEEE. The CDR3 sequence is CASHETSVSYEQYF. The CDR3 DNA reads as TGTGCCAGCCACGAGACTAGCGTCTCCTACGAGCAGTACTTC. Based on the CDR3 plus reference TRBV5-6 and TRBJ2-7, the full variable domain is DAGVTQSPTHLIKTRGQQVTLRCSPKSGHDTVSWYQQALGQGPQFIFQYYEEEERQRGNFPDRFSGHQFPNYSSELNVNALLLGDSALYLCASHETSVSYEQYFGPGTRLTVT.

The chain recombines TRBV28 with TRBJ1-1; D call uncertain. Between the trimmed V and J ends, which lost 3 bases and 8 bases, there was a span of 16 bases. Looked up from germline, CDR1 is MDHEN and CDR2 is SYDVKM. The CDR3 totals 14 residues. CDR3 nucleotides: TGTGCCAGCAGTTTGTGGGTGGAGCCGGGGGAAGCTTTCTTT. Translation: CASSLWVEPGEAFF.

The chain employs TRBV12-2 and TRBJ1-1; the D call of TRBD1 is as the table states it, not checked on the DNA. TRBV12-2 is classified as a pseudogene. The CDR3 loop spans 15 amino acids. The CDR3 nucleotides read TGTGCAAGTCGCTTACTCCACAGAACGAACACTGAAGCTTTCTTT. Its translation: CASRLLHRTNTEAFF.

V gene TRBV6-1 combines with J gene TRBJ2-5; D gene ambiguous. The CDR3 has 12 amino acids. Between the trimmed V and J ends, which lost 0 bases and 11 bases, there was a span of 10 bases. From germline, CDR1 is MNHNS and CDR2 SASEGT. For the CDR3, the DNA is TGTGCCAGCAGTGAAGCCCTGTTGGAGCAGTACTTC. It codes for CASSEALLEQYF.

This chain connects TRBV5-1 to TRBJ2-3; 9 bases are shared with TRBD2. Unmatched junction bases numbered 8, after V lost 4 bases and J lost 2 bases. Per the germline V gene, CDR1 is SGHRS and CDR2 is YFSETQ. This CDR3 spans 16 amino acids. CDR3 sequence reads: CASSLTTSGHTDTQYF. CDR3 nucleotide sequence: TGCGCCAGCAGCCTAACAACTAGCGGGCACACAGATACGCAGTATTTT.

The chain carries TRBV19 and TRBJ2-7; D remains ambiguous. The CDR3 contains 12 residues. With 3 bases removed from V and 3 bases from J, the gap between germline ends came to 6 bases. The germline CDR1 and CDR2 sequences are LNHDA and SQIVND (reference sequence). The CDR3 sequence: CASSMSGYEQYF. CDR3 nucleotides: TGTGCCAGTAGTATGTCCGGCTACGAGCAGTACTTC.

The gene calls are TRBV5-1 and TRBJ2-7, with a tentative D call TRBD1 (5 bases). CDR1 is SGHRS and CDR2 is YFSETQ in the germline V gene. This CDR3 is 14 amino acids long. V dropped 4 bases and J dropped 2 bases, with 13 bases sitting between them. The CDR3 reads CASSPQGTAYEQYF. The DNA for the CDR3 is TGCGCCAGCAGCCCCCAGGGAACGGCCTACGAGCAGTACTTC.

The chain employs TRBV9 and TRBJ2-1; D is unresolved. The CDR3 is 15 amino acids. V was shortened by 0 bases and J by 6 bases, with 13 bases between the two germline ends. Looked up from germline, CDR1 is SGDLS and CDR2 is YYNGEE. The CDR3 nucleotides are TGTGCCAGCAGCGTAGTGGCTAGAACCCCCAATGAGCAGTTCTTC. This translates into CASSVVARTPNEQFF.

This chain joins TRBV28 and TRBJ2-7; D gene uncertain. The length of the CDR3 is 13 residues. Germline V gene sequence: CDR1 MDHEN, CDR2 SYDVKM. The V end lost 3 bases, the J end lost 3 bases, and 9 bases lay between the germline ends. The DNA for the CDR3 is TGTGCCAGCAGTTTGGGCAGGTTCTACGAGCAGTACTTC. Amino acid sequence: CASSLGRFYEQYF.

The chain joins TRBV30 to TRBJ2-7; D gene uncertain. Germline loops: CDR1 GTSNPN, CDR2 SVGIG (reference sequence). The CDR3 totals 12 residues. The ends were cut back, 0 bases at V and 8 bases at J, with 11 bases in the middle. CDR3 sequence: CAWSVLQEKQYF. The CDR3 DNA reads TGTGCCTGGAGTGTACTCCAAGAAAAGCAGTACTTC.

The chain links TRBV9 to TRBJ2-1; D gene unclear. The length of the CDR3 is 15 residues. Germline loops: CDR1 SGDLS, CDR2 YYNGEE. Trimming took off 2 bases at V and 0 bases at J, with 9 bases between the two ends. The CDR3 DNA is TGTGCCAGCAGCGTTCCGTCTTCCTCCTACAATGAGCAGTTCTTC. Translating it yields CASSVPSSSYNEQFF. Drawing the rest from reference TRBV9 and TRBJ2-1, the complete variable domain is DSGVTQTPKHLITATGQRVTLRCSPRSGDLSVYWYQQSLDQGLQFLIQYYNGEERAKGNILERFSAQQFPDLHSELNLSSLELGDSALYFCASSVPSSSYNEQFFGPGTRLTVL.

This chain joins TRBV5-1 and TRBJ2-5; 8 bases line up with TRBD1. Germline V gene lookup returns CDR1 SGHRS and CDR2 YFSETQ. V lost 4 bases to trimming and J lost 4 bases; unmatched junction nucleotides: 12. This CDR3 is built from 16 residues. Here the CDR3 reads CASSVTGSGTGETQYF. The CDR3 bases are TGCGCCAGCAGCGTTACAGGGTCCGGGACAGGAGAGACCCAGTACTTC.

This chain links TRBV5-4 with TRBJ2-7; 8 positions agree with TRBD2. CDR1 and CDR2 (germline): SGHNT, YYREEE (reference sequence). The CDR3 spans 15 residues. V was pared by 0 bases and J by 7 bases, with 9 bases of the junction left unmatched. The CDR3 loop is CASSLETSGLREQYF. Written as DNA, the CDR3 is TGTGCCAGCAGCTTGGAAACTAGCGGCCTTAGAGAGCAGTACTTC.

The chain uses TRBV6-1 and TRBJ2-7, with TRBD2 matching over 8 bases. CDR1 is MNHNS, CDR2 SASEGT, per germline. With 4 bases clipped from V and 5 bases from J, the junction kept 13 bases outside the gene matches. There are 16 residues in the CDR3. The CDR3, as DNA: TGTGCCAGCAGTGTTCCGGGACTAGGGCCAATGGACGAGCAGTACTTC. Translating it yields CASSVPGLGPMDEQYF.

The V gene is TRBV5-1, the J gene TRBJ1-1, with D possibly being TRBD1 (5 bases). Between the trimmed V and J ends, which lost 4 bases and 0 bases, there was a span of 10 bases. This CDR3 comprises 14 residues. Germline V gene sequence: CDR1 SGHRS, CDR2 YFSETQ. The CDR3 region is CASSRQTLNTEAFF. CDR3 DNA: TGCGCCAGCAGCCGACAGACTCTGAACACTGAAGCTTTCTTT.

The rearrangement uses TRBV29-1 and TRBJ2-1; D uncertain. V lost 4 bases, J lost 9 bases, and 7 bases lay in between. Germline loops: CDR1 SQVTM, CDR2 ANQGSEA. The CDR3 extends over 10 amino acids. CDR3 loop: CSVVEREQFF. CDR3 coding DNA: TGCAGCGTTGTCGAGCGTGAGCAGTTCTTC.

This sequence joins TRBV25-1 and TRBJ1-3; 7 bases are a match to TRBD1. The J segment lost 0 bases and the V segment lost 3 bases, leaving 5 bases of the junction unmatched. The CDR3 contains 16 residues. Germline-derived CDR1 and CDR2 are MGHDK and SYGVNS. CDR3 sequence: CASSDPGTVSGNTIYF. As DNA, the CDR3 is TGTGCCAGCAGTGACCCCGGGACAGTCTCTGGAAACACCATATATTTT.

The chain recombines TRBV4-3 with TRBJ2-5, with 8 bases lining up with TRBD1. This CDR3 contains 16 residues. V trimming: 1 base; J trimming: 11 bases; junction bases outside the gene matches: 15. The germline CDR1 and CDR2 sequences are LGHNA and YSLEER. This CDR3 is CASSQVIGQGLGEQYF. DNA of the CDR3: TGCGCCAGCAGCCAAGTTATCGGACAGGGTTTAGGGGAGCAGTACTTC.

The rearrangement uses TRBV4-3 and TRBJ2-3; 9 bases are shared with TRBD2. Germline V gene sequence: CDR1 LGHNA, CDR2 YSLEER. V gave up 4 bases and J gave up 2 bases; unmatched junction bases: 13. The CDR3 totals 18 residues. CDR3 residues: CASSRLAEPSGATDTQYF. CDR3 DNA sequence: TGCGCCAGCAGCCGACTAGCGGAACCATCAGGAGCCACAGATACGCAGTATTTT.

The CDR3 DNA sequence: TGTGCCAGCAGTGAATACGGCGGTAACACAGATACGCAGTATTTT. Protein sequence: CASSEYGGNTDTQYF. The chain uses TRBV25-1 and TRBJ2-3; unclear D gene. The CDR3 contains 15 residues. V dropped 0 bases and J dropped 2 bases, with 9 bases sitting between them. CDR1 MGHDK and CDR2 SYGVNS come from the germline V gene. Full variable domain (missing parts from reference TRBV25-1 and TRBJ2-3): EADIYQTPRYLVIGTGKKITLECSQTMGHDKMYWYQQDPGMELHLIHYSYGVNSTEKGDLSSESTVSRIRTEHFPLTLESARPSHTSQYLCASSEYGGNTDTQYFGPGTRLTVL.

V is TRBV4-1 and J is TRBJ1-3; TRBD1 is a possible D gene (6 bases). Deletions cut 0 bases from V and 0 bases from J, with 15 bases between. Germline values: CDR1 MGHRA, CDR2 YSYEKL. This CDR3 spans 18 amino acids. Written as DNA, the CDR3 is TGCGCCAGCAGCCAAGATCGGGACACCTCCGACTCTGGAAACACCATATATTTT. It is translated as CASSQDRDTSDSGNTIYF.

The chain joins TRBV28 to TRBJ2-7; 8 nucleotides match TRBD1. V trimming: 6 bases; J trimming: 0 bases; junction bases outside the gene matches: 13. The V gene's germline CDR1 is MDHEN and CDR2 SYDVKM. The CDR3 runs to 17 residues. CDR3 DNA: TGTGCCAGCAGCCCTGGGACAGGCTATCGAACCTCCTACGAGCAGTACTTC. It translates to CASSPGTGYRTSYEQYF.

The gene calls are TRBV29-1 and TRBJ1-1; D not certain. The germline CDR1 and CDR2 sequences are SQVTM and ANQGSEA. Trimming cost V 4 bases and J 2 bases, with 11 bases left between them. The CDR3 has 13 residues. CDR3 protein: CSVGAILNTEAFF. CDR3 sequence (DNA): TGCAGCGTTGGGGCGATCCTTAACACTGAAGCTTTCTTT.

The chain links TRBV6-5 to TRBJ2-1, with D perhaps TRBD2 (6 bases). V lost 2 bases to trimming and J lost 2 bases, with 13 bases between them. Germline V gene sequence: CDR1 MNHEY, CDR2 SVGAGI. The length of the CDR3 is 16 residues. The CDR3 bases are TGTGCCAGCAGTTACACCAGAAAGCGGGCCTACAATGAGCAGTTCTTC. It codes for CASSYTRKRAYNEQFF.

J is TRBJ2-3 and V is TRBV5-1, with 13 bases matching TRBD2. CDR1 is SGHRS and CDR2 is YFSETQ in the germline V gene. V dropped 0 bases and J dropped 3; count of bases not matched to a gene: 13. The CDR3 has 20 amino acids. CDR3 in DNA: TGCGCCAGCAGCTTGGGGTCCAGACTAGCGGGAGGACTATTGACAGATACGCAGTATTTT. Translated: CASSLGSRLAGGLLTDTQYF. The full variable domain, in which reference TRBV5-1 and TRBJ2-3 provide the parts outside the CDR3, is KAGVTQTPRYLIKTRGQQVTLSCSPISGHRSVSWYQQTPGQGLQFLFEYFSETQRNKGNFPGRFSGRQFSNSRSEMNVSTLELGDSALYLCASSLGSRLAGGLLTDTQYFGPGTRLTVL.

The chain is built from TRBV7-9 and TRBJ2-6; D uncertain. V lost 0 bases and J 1 base, leaving 10 bases between the germline ends. CDR3 length equals 17 residues. Germline CDR1 reads SEHNR; CDR2 reads FQNEAQ (reference sequence). The CDR3 spells CASSLARSGSGANVLTF. The CDR3 region has the DNA TGTGCCAGCAGCTTAGCCCGGAGTGGGTCTGGGGCCAACGTCCTGACTTTC.

The genes are TRBV6-5 and TRBJ1-6; D ambiguous. Trimming removed 4 bases at V and 6 bases at J, with 7 bases between. The CDR3 loop spans 13 amino acids. CDR1 MNHEY and CDR2 SVGAGI come from the germline V gene. The CDR3 DNA follows: TGTGCCAGCAGTTCCAGGATTAATTCACCCCTCCACTTT. Translated, it gives CASSSRINSPLHF.